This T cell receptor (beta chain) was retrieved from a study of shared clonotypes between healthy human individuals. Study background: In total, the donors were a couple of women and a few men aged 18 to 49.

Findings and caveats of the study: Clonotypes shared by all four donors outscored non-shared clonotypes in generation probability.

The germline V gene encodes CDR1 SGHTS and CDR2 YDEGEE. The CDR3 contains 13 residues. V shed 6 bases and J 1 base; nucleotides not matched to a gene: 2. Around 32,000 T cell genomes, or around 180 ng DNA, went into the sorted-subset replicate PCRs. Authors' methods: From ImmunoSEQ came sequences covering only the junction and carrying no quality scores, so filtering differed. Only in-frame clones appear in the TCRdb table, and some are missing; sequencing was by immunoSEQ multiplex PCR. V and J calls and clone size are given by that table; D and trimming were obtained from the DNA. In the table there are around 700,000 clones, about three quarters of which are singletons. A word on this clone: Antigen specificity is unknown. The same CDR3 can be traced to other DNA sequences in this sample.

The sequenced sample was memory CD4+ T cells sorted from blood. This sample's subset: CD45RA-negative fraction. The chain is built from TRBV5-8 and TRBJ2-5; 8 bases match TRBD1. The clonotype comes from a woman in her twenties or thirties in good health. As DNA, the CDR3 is TGTGCCAGCAACAGGGGGAGCCAAGAGACCCAGTACTTC. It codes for CASNRGSQETQYF.